The TCR beta chain described here comes from a study of siplizumab effects on memory and regulatory T cells. Findings and caveats of the study: To unstimulated subsets, only a minor fraction of alloreactive clones could be mapped.

Regarding this clone: What it binds is unknown.

The CDR3 sequence is 18 residues long. The data were produced by immunoSEQ multiplex PCR, yet TCRdb's version contains in-frame clones alone and is incomplete. The sample lists roughly 92,000 clones, nearly 95% occurring once. This TCR came from a human donor in good health. Sequenced material: non-Treg CD4+ T cells sorted from blood. V and J are TRBV21-1 and TRBJ2-7; the table names TRBD1, a call not compared with the DNA. TRBV21-1 counts as a pseudogene. This chain's CDR3 is CASNKLTLAGQHAYEQYF. CDR3 coding DNA: TGTGCCAGCAACAAACTAACCCTTGCAGGCCAGCACGCCTACGAGCAGTACTTC.